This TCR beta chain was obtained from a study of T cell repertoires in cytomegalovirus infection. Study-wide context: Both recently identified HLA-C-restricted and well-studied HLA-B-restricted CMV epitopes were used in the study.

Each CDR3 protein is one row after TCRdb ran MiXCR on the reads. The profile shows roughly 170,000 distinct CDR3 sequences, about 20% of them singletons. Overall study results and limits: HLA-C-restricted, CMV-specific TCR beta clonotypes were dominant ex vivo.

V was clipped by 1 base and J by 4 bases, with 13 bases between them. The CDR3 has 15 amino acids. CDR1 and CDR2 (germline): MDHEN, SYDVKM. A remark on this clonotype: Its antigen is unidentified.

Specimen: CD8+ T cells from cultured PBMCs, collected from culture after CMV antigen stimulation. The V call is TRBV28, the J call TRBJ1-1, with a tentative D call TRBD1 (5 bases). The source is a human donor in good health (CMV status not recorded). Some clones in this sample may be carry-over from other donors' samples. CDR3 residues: CASSLYQERGTEAFF. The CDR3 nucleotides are TGTGCCAGCAGTTTATATCAGGAAAGGGGCACTGAAGCTTTCTTT.